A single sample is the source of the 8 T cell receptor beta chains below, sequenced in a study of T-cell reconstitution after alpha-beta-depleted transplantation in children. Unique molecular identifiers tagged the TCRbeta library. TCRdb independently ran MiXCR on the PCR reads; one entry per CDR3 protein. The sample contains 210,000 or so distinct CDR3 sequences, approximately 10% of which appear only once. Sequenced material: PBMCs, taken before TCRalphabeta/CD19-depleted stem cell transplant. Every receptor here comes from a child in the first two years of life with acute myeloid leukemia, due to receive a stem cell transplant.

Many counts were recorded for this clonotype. CDR3 sequence: CASSLQNNYGYTF. CDR3 in DNA: TGTGCCAGCAGTTTACAAAATAACTATGGCTACACCTTC. The rearrangement links TRBV12-3 or TRBV12-4 to TRBJ1-2; D unclear. Trimming pared 2 bases from V and 1 base from J, leaving 5 bases between. The CDR3 sequence is 13 residues long.

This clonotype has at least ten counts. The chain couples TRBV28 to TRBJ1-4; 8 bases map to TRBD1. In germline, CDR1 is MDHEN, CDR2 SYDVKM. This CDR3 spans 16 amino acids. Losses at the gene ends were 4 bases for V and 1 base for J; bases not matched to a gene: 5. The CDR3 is CASSSNRGGTNEKLFF. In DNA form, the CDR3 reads TGTGCCAGCAGTTCGAACAGGGGGGGAACTAATGAAAAACTGTTTTTT.

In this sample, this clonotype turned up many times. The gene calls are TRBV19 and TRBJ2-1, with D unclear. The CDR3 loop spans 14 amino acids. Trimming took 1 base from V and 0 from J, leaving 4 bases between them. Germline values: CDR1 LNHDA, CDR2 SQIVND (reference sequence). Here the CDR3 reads CASSIVGSYNEQFF. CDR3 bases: TGTGCCAGTAGTATAGTGGGCTCCTACAATGAGCAGTTCTTC.

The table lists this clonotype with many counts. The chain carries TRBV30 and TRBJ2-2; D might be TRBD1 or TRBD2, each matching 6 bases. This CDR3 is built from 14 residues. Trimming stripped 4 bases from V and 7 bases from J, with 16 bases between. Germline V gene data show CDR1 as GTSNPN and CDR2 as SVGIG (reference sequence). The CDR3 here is CAWTRSGANGELFF. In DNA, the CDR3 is TGTGCCTGGACCCGATCGGGGGCCAACGGGGAGCTGTTTTTT.

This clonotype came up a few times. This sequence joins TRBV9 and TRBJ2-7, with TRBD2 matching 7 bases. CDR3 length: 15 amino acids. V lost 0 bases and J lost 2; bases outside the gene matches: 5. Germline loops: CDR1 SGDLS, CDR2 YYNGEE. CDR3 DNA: TGTGCCAGCAGCGTAGGGGGGGGATTTCCCTACGAGCAGTACTTC. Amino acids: CASSVGGGFPYEQYF.

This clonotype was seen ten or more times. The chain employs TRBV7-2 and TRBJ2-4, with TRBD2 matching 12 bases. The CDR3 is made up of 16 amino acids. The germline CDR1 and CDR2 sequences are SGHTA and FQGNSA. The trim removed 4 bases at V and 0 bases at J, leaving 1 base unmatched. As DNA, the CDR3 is TGTGCCAGCAGCTGGGGACTAGCGGGAGCCAAAAACATTCAGTACTTC. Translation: CASSWGLAGAKNIQYF. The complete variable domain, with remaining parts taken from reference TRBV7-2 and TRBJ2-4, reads GAGVSQSPSNKVTEKGKDVELRCDPISGHTALYWYRQSLGQGLEFLIYFQGNSAPDKSGLPSDRFSAERTGGSVSTLTIQRTQQEDSAVYLCASSWGLAGAKNIQYFGAGTRLSVL.

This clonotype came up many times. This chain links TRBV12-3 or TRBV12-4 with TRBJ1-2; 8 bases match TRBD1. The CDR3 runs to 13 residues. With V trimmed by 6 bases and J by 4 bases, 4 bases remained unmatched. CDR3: CASSTGTGYGYTF. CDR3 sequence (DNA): TGTGCCAGCAGCACCGGGACAGGCTATGGCTACACCTTC.

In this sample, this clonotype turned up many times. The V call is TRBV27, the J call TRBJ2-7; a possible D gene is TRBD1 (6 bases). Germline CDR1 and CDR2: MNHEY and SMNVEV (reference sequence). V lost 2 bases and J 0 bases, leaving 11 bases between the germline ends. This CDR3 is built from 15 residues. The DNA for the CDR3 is TGTGCCAGCAGTTTAACAGGGTGGAGCTCCTACGAGCAGTACTTC. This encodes CASSLTGWSSYEQYF.